This entry lists 27 T cell receptor beta chains sequenced from one sample in a study of blood T cell repertoires in COVID-19. Sequencing was performed with immunoSEQ multiplex PCR; in TCRdb, only in-frame clones are kept and a portion is missing. The sample carries approximately 210,000 clones, roughly 87% recorded once. Material for sequencing was PBMCs or T cells enriched from blood (not recorded which). These receptors all come from a man between 25 and 39 years old in a cohort exposed to, infected with or recovered from COVID-19 (not recorded which).

The chain is built from TRBV14 and TRBJ2-7, with 7 positions matching TRBD2. Germline CDR1 SGHDN, CDR2 FVKESK. Germline trimming cut 2 bases from V and 6 bases from J; bases unmatched to any gene: 10. CDR3 size: 15 residues. Here the CDR3 reads CASSQLDAGALEQYF. CDR3 sequence (DNA): TGTGCCAGCAGCCAACTGGATGCGGGAGCGCTCGAGCAGTACTTC.

A single count supports this clone. The chain is built from TRBV12-3 or TRBV12-4 and TRBJ1-1; TRBD1 might be the D (5 bases). With 7 bases removed from V and 6 bases from J, the gap between germline ends came to 15 bases. This CDR3 comprises 13 residues. In DNA form, the CDR3 reads TGTGCCAGCACCCTGGGTGGGGCCCCTGAAGCTTTCTTT. It encodes CASTLGGAPEAFF.

This chain uses TRBV5-6 with TRBJ2-3, with a possible D match to TRBD1 (6 bases). CDR3 size: 15 residues. From germline, CDR1 is SGHDT and CDR2 YYEEEE. Trimming stripped 0 bases from V and 4 bases from J, with 12 bases between. CDR3: CASSLGQVGADTQYF. For the CDR3, the DNA is TGTGCCAGCAGCTTGGGACAGGTCGGGGCAGATACGCAGTATTTT.

The genes are TRBV6-2 or TRBV6-3 and TRBJ2-7, with 12 bases that match TRBD2. Per the germline V gene, CDR1 is MNHEY and CDR2 is SVGEGT. With V trimmed by 0 bases and J by 7 bases, 1 base remained unmatched. The CDR3 covers 14 residues. CDR3 bases: TGTGCCAGCAGTTACTCCCTAGCGGGAGGGGAGCAGTACTTC. Its translation: CASSYSLAGGEQYF.

This chain links TRBV6-2 or TRBV6-3 with TRBJ1-1, with D uncertain. The germline gives CDR1 MNHEY, CDR2 SVGEGT. V dropped 3 bases and J dropped 2 bases, with 10 bases sitting between them. The CDR3 contains 14 residues. CDR3 sequence reads: CASSYQFVNTEAFF. The DNA for the CDR3 is TGTGCCAGCAGTTATCAGTTTGTAAACACTGAAGCTTTCTTT.

The chain recombines TRBV28 with TRBJ2-7, with TRBD1 matching 9 bases. Germline V gives CDR1 MDHEN, CDR2 SYDVKM. CDR3 length: 14 residues. V trimming: 10 bases; J trimming: 3 bases; junction bases outside the gene matches: 10. The CDR3 coding sequence is TGTGCCATTTCAACCGGGACAGGGTACTACGAGCAGTACTTC. The encoded protein is CAISTGTGYYEQYF.

V is TRBV7-9 and J is TRBJ1-4; no reliable D call. Per germline, CDR1 SEHNR and CDR2 FQNEAQ (reference sequence). This CDR3 contains 13 residues. V lost 0 bases and J lost 8, with 7 bases in between. The CDR3 here is CASSLARAEKLFF. In nucleotides, the CDR3 is TGTGCCAGCAGCTTAGCGCGTGCGGAAAAACTGTTTTTT.

This chain uses TRBV7-3 with TRBJ2-5, with D possibly TRBD2 on 6 matching bases. The CDR3 runs to 14 residues. Trimming took 1 base from V and 5 from J, leaving 11 bases between them. Germline values: CDR1 SGHTA, CDR2 FQGTGA. The CDR3 nucleotides read TGTGCCAGCAGCTTAATGGGTGGAGGGGAGACCCAGTACTTC. It translates to CASSLMGGGETQYF.

The rearrangement joins TRBV12-5 to TRBJ1-1; D may be TRBD1 (5 bases). CDR1 is LGHNT, CDR2 FRNRAP, per germline. V dropped 1 base and J dropped 1 base, with 16 bases sitting between them. The CDR3 has 17 residues. The CDR3 DNA reads TGTGCTAGTGGTTTGGCAAGGTCGGGGGACCCGAACACTGAAGCTTTCTTT. Protein sequence: CASGLARSGDPNTEAFF.

The rearrangement joins TRBV7-9 to TRBJ2-5, with 11 positions matching TRBD2. The CDR3 is made up of 16 amino acids. Unmatched junction bases numbered 4, after V lost 3 bases and J lost 1 base. CDR1 is SEHNR and CDR2 is FQNEAQ in the germline V gene (reference sequence). CDR3 DNA: TGTGCCAGCAGCTTCCTAGCGGGAGGAGGCCAAGAGACCCAGTACTTC. This translates into CASSFLAGGGQETQYF.

This chain uses TRBV18 with TRBJ1-5, with a possible D match to TRBD1 (5 bases). The V end was cut by 2 bases, the J end by 4 bases, with 12 bases between. Germline V gene data show CDR1 as KGHSH and CDR2 as LQKENI. CDR3 size: 15 residues. The CDR3 protein is CASSPRPGLNQPQHF. DNA of the CDR3: TGTGCCAGCTCACCAAGGCCAGGGTTGAATCAGCCCCAGCATTTT.

The chain joins TRBV7-9 to TRBJ1-5; D call uncertain. V lost 0 bases to trimming and J lost 4 bases, with 4 bases between them. The V gene's germline CDR1 is SEHNR and CDR2 FQNEAQ (reference sequence). The CDR3 has 13 residues. CDR3 sequence: CASSLAPNQPQHF. The CDR3 DNA follows: TGTGCCAGCAGCTTAGCCCCGAATCAGCCCCAGCATTTT.

The chain recombines TRBV21-1 with TRBJ1-4; the DNA was not compared with TRBD1, the D call given in the table. TRBV21-1 is deemed a pseudogene. CDR3 size: 17 residues. CDR3 loop: CASSPRPTGDTNEKLFF. DNA for the CDR3: TGTGCCAGCAGCCCGAGACCTACAGGGGACACTAATGAAAAACTGTTTTTT.

The V gene is TRBV11-1, the J gene TRBJ1-2; 9 nucleotides align to TRBD1. V lost 2 bases and J lost 2; bases outside the gene matches: 3. Germline lookup yields CDR1 SGHAT and CDR2 FQDESV (reference sequence). The CDR3 runs to 15 residues. This chain's CDR3 is CASSLSGQGNYGYTF. In nucleotides, the CDR3 is TGTGCCAGCAGCTTATCCGGACAGGGGAACTATGGCTACACCTTC.

V is TRBV7-9 and J is TRBJ2-7, with 8 nucleotides matching TRBD2. The germline V gene has CDR1 SEHNR and CDR2 FQNEAQ (reference sequence). CDR3 length: 16 residues. The junction had 8 bases not matched to a gene; V was cut back by 3 bases and J by 1 base. CDR3 nucleotides: TGTGCCAGCAGCTTCCTTAGCGGGACTAGTTCCTACGAGCAGTACTTC. Protein: CASSFLSGTSSYEQYF.

This clone came up once. The chain uses TRBV28 and TRBJ1-1, with D hard to call. CDR3 length equals 18 residues. V lost 2 bases and J 0 bases, leaving 19 bases between the germline ends. In germline, CDR1 is MDHEN, CDR2 SYDVKM. The CDR3: CASSLDPKWRNMNTEAFF. DNA for the CDR3: TGTGCCAGCAGTTTAGACCCCAAATGGAGAAACATGAACACTGAAGCTTTCTTT.

The sample holds a few counts of this clone. The chain combines TRBV14 with TRBJ2-6, with a possible D match to TRBD2 (7 bases). V was pared by 5 bases and J by 3 bases, with 17 bases between. The length of the CDR3 is 17 residues. CDR1 SGHDN and CDR2 FVKESK come from the germline V gene. The CDR3: CASSKRGGAHGANVLTF. The CDR3, as DNA: TGTGCCAGCAGCAAAAGAGGGGGGGCGCATGGGGCCAACGTCCTGACTTTC.

The rearrangement uses TRBV7-3 and TRBJ2-5, with 13 bases fitting TRBD2. With 5 bases clipped from V and 4 bases from J, the junction kept 13 bases outside the gene matches. Germline loops: CDR1 SGHTA, CDR2 FQGTGA. This CDR3 spans 18 amino acids. CDR3 bases: TGTGCCAGCAGCCCCCGAGGACTAGCGGGAGAGGGGGGAGAGACCCAGTACTTC. Its protein is CASSPRGLAGEGGETQYF.

This chain joins TRBV10-2 and TRBJ2-7, with 9 bases identical to TRBD2. The V and J ends lost 2 bases and 7 bases, in that order; junction bases with no gene match: 18. This CDR3 has 18 residues. Germline CDR1 WSHSY, CDR2 SAAADI. CDR3 loop: CASSELFAEGSGRWEQYF. CDR3 sequence (DNA): TGCGCCAGCAGTGAGCTTTTCGCGGAGGGTAGCGGGAGATGGGAGCAGTACTTC.

The chain joins TRBV11-1 to TRBJ2-3; D is unclear. The CDR3 totals 12 residues. V dropped 8 bases and J dropped 6 bases, with 12 bases sitting between them. Germline CDR1 and CDR2: SGHAT and FQDESV (reference sequence). CDR3 residues: CASRSFGDTQYF. Here the CDR3 DNA reads TGTGCCAGCCGCTCCTTCGGGGATACGCAGTATTTT.

The chain has TRBV6-5 and TRBJ1-3; weak D call: TRBD1 (6 bases). Trimming stripped 4 bases from V and 0 bases from J, with 10 bases between. The V gene's germline CDR1 is MNHEY and CDR2 SVGAGI. The CDR3 spans 15 residues. The CDR3 here is CASSSDSFSGNTIYF. The CDR3 DNA is TGTGCCAGCAGTTCGGACAGCTTCTCTGGAAACACCATATATTTT.

This chain links TRBV25-1 with TRBJ1-1; weak D call: TRBD1 (5 bases). The V end was cut by 4 bases, the J end by 6 bases, with 18 bases between. The CDR3 length is 15 residues. Germline lookup yields CDR1 MGHDK and CDR2 SYGVNS. The CDR3 nucleotides are TGTGCCAGCAGTGCGGACGAAAGGGGATGGGCTGAAGCTTTCTTT. It encodes CASSADERGWAEAFF.

The chain carries TRBV18 and TRBJ2-1, with 7 bases that match TRBD2. In germline, CDR1 is KGHSH, CDR2 LQKENI. This CDR3 region has 15 residues. J lost 7 bases, V lost 0 bases, and 6 bases had no gene match. CDR3 loop: CASSPPFAGENEQFF. The CDR3 bases are TGTGCCAGCTCACCACCTTTTGCGGGAGAGAATGAGCAGTTCTTC.

The chain employs TRBV27 and TRBJ2-3, with a weak D call TRBD1 (5 bases). CDR3 length equals 16 residues. Germline V lookup: CDR1 MNHEY, CDR2 SMNVEV (reference sequence). Trimming removed 6 bases at V and 3 bases at J, with 19 bases between. The CDR3 here is CASRDILILGTDTQYF. Here the CDR3 DNA reads TGTGCCAGCAGGGACATTTTAATTCTCGGGACAGATACGCAGTATTTT.

In this sample, this clone turned up a few times. Written as DNA, the CDR3 is TGTGCCAGCGCAATAACTTGGACTGTTAGCAATCAGCCCCAGCATTTT. Protein: CASAITWTVSNQPQHF. The chain employs TRBV27 and TRBJ1-5; D not certain. Trimming removed 8 bases at V and 0 bases at J, with 17 bases between. CDR3 size: 16 residues. From germline, CDR1 is MNHEY and CDR2 SMNVEV (reference sequence).

This clone was found a few times. The chain uses TRBV27 and TRBJ2-7, with D possibly being TRBD1 (6 bases). With 6 bases removed from V and 5 bases from J, the gap between germline ends came to 17 bases. The CDR3 is made up of 14 amino acids. The V gene's germline CDR1 is MNHEY and CDR2 SMNVEV (reference sequence). The chain's CDR3 is CASRLSEQGNEQYF. Written as DNA, the CDR3 is TGTGCCAGCAGACTGAGCGAGCAGGGGAACGAGCAGTACTTC.

The V and J genes are TRBV5-4 and TRBJ2-1; possible D gene TRBD1, 5 bases. This CDR3 comprises 14 residues. The V and J ends lost 0 bases and 8 bases respectively, with 12 bases between them. Germline assignment: CDR1 SGHNT and CDR2 YYREEE (reference sequence). CDR3 in DNA: TGTGCCAGCAGCTTGGGGGCAGGGCTCGATGAGCAGTTCTTC. This codes for CASSLGAGLDEQFF.